This T cell receptor (beta chain) was captured by sequencing in a study of vaccination effects on CD4 cells after COVID-19. Turning to the study itself: Two doses of BNT162b2 or mRNA-1273 vaccine were administered to participants. Study-level results: After vaccination, at late timepoints, clones induced by infection and by vaccine contracted markedly.

Antigen-specific CD4+ T cells were expanded with viral peptide pools in the ViraFEST assay before sequencing. The authors isolated CD4+ T cells after around 11 days of culture. Some 2 million PBMC were placed in each well, which was supplemented with approximately 9.7 IU/ml IL-2 and 8.5 to 10 ug/ml peptides. Cultures got half-medium changes with IL-2 on days 3 and 7. Of note for this clone: Its antigen is not identified.

J lost 2 bases, V lost 4 bases, and 2 bases had no gene match. Germline V gene data show CDR1 as MRHNA and CDR2 as SNTAGT. This CDR3 is built from 15 residues. Assay used: immunoSEQ multiplex PCR; TCRdb lists only in-frame clones, some missing. The sample includes tens of thousands of clones, around 70% of them seen just once. The sequence derives from a human donor who received a COVID-19 vaccine. This chain links TRBV6-4 with TRBJ2-3; 11 nucleotides agree with TRBD1. Sequencing was performed on CD4+ T cells from PBMCs cultured with HCoV-229E spike peptides, taken before COVID-19 vaccination. Here the CDR3 DNA reads TGTGCCAGCAGTGGGGACAGGGGGGACACAGATACGCAGTATTTT. Translating gives CASSGDRGDTDTQYF.